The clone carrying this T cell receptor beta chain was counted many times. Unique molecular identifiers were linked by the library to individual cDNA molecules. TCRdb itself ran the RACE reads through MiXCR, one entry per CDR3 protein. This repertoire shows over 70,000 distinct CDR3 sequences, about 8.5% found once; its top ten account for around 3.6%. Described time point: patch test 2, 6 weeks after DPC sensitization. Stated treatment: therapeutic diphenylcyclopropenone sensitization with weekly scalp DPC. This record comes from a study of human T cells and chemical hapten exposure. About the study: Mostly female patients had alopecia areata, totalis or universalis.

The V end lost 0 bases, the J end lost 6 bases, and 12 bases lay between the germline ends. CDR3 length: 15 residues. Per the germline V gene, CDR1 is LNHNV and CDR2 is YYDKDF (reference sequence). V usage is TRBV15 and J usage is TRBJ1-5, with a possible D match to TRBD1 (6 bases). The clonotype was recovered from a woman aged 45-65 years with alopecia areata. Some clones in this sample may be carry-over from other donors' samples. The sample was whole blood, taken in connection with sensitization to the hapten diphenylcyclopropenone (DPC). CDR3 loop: CATSRDLRGGQPQHF. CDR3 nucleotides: TGTGCCACCAGCAGAGATCTCAGGGGCGGTCAGCCCCAGCATTTT.